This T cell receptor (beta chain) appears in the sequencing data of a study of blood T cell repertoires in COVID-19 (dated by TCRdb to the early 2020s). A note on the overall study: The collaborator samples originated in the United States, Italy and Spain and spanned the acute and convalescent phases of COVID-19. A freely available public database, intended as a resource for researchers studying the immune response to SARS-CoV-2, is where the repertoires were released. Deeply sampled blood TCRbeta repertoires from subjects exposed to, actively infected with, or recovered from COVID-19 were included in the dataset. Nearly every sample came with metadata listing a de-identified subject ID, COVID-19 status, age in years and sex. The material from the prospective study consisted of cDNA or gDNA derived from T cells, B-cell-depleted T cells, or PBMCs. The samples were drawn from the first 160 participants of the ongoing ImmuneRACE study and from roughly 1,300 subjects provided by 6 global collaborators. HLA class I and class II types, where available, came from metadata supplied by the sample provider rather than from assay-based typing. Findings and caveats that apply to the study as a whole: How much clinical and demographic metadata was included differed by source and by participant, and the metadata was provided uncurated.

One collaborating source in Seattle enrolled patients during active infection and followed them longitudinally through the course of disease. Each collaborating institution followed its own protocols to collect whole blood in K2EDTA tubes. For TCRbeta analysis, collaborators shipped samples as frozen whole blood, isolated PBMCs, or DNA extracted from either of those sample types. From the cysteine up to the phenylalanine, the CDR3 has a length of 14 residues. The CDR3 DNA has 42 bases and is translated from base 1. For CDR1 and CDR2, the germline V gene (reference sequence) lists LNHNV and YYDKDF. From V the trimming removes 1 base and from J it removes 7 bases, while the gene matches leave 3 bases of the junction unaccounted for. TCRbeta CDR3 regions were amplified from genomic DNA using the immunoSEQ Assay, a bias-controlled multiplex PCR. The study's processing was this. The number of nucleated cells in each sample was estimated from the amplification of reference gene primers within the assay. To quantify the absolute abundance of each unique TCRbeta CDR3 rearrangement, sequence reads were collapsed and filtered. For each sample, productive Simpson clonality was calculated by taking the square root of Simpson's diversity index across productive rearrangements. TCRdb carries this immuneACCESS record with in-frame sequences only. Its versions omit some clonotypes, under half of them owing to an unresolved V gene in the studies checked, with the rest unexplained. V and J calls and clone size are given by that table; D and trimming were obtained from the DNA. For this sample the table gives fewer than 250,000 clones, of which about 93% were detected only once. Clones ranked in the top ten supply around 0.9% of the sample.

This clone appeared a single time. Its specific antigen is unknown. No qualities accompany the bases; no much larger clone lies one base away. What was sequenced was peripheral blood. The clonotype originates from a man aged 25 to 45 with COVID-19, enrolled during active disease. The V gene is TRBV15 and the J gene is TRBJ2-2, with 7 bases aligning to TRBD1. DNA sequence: TGTGCCACCAGCAGAGGACAGGGTAGCGGGGAGCTGTTTTTT. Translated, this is CATSRGQGSGELFF.